This TCR beta chain was retrieved from a study of shared clonotypes between healthy human individuals. Broader study findings: In several donors, about 5% of naive CD4 clonotypes appeared in common.

V gave up 5 bases and J gave up 4 bases, with 15 bases separating them. The germline CDR1 and CDR2 sequences are SGHAT and FQNNGV. CDR3 size: 15 residues. This clone appeared many times. What it binds is unknown. Genomic DNA of every subset was divided equally among multiple immunoSEQ plates. Data came from immunoSEQ multiplex PCR; TCRdb stores just in-frame clones and leaves some out. The top ten clones hold 0.5% to 0.6% of a sample with approximately 1.1 million clones, 70% to 80% of them seen once. The TCR was taken from a man between 18 and 29 years old in good health. Some clones in this sample may be carry-over from other donors' samples. Specimen: memory CD4+ T cells from PBMCs. Subset meaning: CD45RA-negative fraction. V is TRBV11-2 and J is TRBJ2-1; TRBD2 might be the D (5 bases). CDR3 residues: CASSLMYGMYNEQFF. For the CDR3, the DNA is TGTGCCAGCAGCCTTATGTACGGGATGTACAATGAGCAGTTCTTC.